A single sample is the source of the 20 T cell receptor beta chains below, sequenced in a study of T cell responses to AZD1222 COVID-19 vaccine. The table came from immunoSEQ multiplex PCR; TCRdb's copy has only in-frame clones and leaves some out. The data contain 75,000 to 85,000 clones, roughly 90% of them singletons. This specimen was peripheral blood, taken 28 days after the second AZD1222 dose. Every receptor here comes from an adult who received the AZD1222 COVID-19 vaccine.

The V and J genes are TRBV7-2 and TRBJ2-7; D remains unclear. This CDR3 contains 13 residues. Germline CDR1 is SGHTA and CDR2 is FQGNSA. Trimming left V 5 bases short and J 5 bases short, with 13 bases between. The CDR3 DNA is TGTGCCAGCAGCCCGAGAATTGGGGACGAGCAGTACTTC. It translates to CASSPRIGDEQYF.

V is TRBV28 and J is TRBJ2-5; 9 nucleotides align to TRBD1. The trim removed 7 bases at V and 10 bases at J, leaving 13 bases unmatched. The CDR3 runs to 14 residues. Germline CDR1 and CDR2: MDHEN and SYDVKM. The CDR3 sequence is CASTLTRDRANQYF. The CDR3 bases are TGTGCCAGCACCCTGACCCGGGACAGGGCGAACCAGTACTTC.

The genes are TRBV5-8 and TRBJ2-7, with 8 nucleotides matching TRBD2. J lost 3 bases, V lost 6 bases, and 5 bases had no gene match. Germline V gene data show CDR1 as SGHTS and CDR2 as YDEGEE. The CDR3 loop spans 13 amino acids. Here the CDR3 DNA reads TGTGCCAGCATGCGGGGGGTTTTCTACGAGCAGTACTTC. Its translation: CASMRGVFYEQYF. Complete variable domain (other parts from reference TRBV5-8 and TRBJ2-7): EAGVTQSPTHLIKTRGQQATLRCSPISGHTSVYWYQQALGLGLQFLLWYDEGEERNRGNFPPRFSGRQFPNYSSELNVNALELEDSALYLCASMRGVFYEQYFGPGTRLTVT.

The chain has TRBV27 and TRBJ1-2; D is ambiguous. The germline V gene encodes CDR1 MNHEY and CDR2 SMNVEV (reference sequence). V was pared by 4 bases and J by 8 bases, with 17 bases between. CDR3 length: 14 residues. CDR3 residues: CASSWAGSGVGYTF. The DNA of the CDR3 is TGTGCCAGCAGTTGGGCGGGTTCCGGGGTAGGCTACACCTTC.

A few counts support this clone. A junction end diverges from the germline sequence, so it may reflect a read error. V is TRBV20-1 and J is TRBJ1-4, with a weak D call TRBD1 (5 bases). The CDR3 has 9 residues. From germline, CDR1 is DFQATT and CDR2 SNEGSKA (reference sequence). The CDR3 here is CSAPGEVNF. The CDR3 region has the DNA TGCAGTGCCCCGGGGGAAGTTAATTTT.

This clone has just a few counts. The chain links TRBV19 to TRBJ1-2; tentative D call: TRBD1 (5 bases). Germline V gives CDR1 LNHDA, CDR2 SQIVND (reference sequence). V lost 11 bases, J lost 4 bases, and 17 bases lay in between. This CDR3 has 13 amino acids. The CDR3 region is CASQRWDAYGYTF. The CDR3 DNA reads TGTGCCTCTCAAAGATGGGACGCCTATGGCTACACCTTC.

This clone has just a few counts. V usage is TRBV5-1 and J usage is TRBJ1-2, with 7 bases fitting TRBD1. The CDR3 extends over 16 amino acids. Trimming at V came to 0 bases and at J to 4 bases, leaving 9 bases not matched to a gene. The germline V gene has CDR1 SGHRS and CDR2 YFSETQ. This chain's CDR3 is CASSLGDSRPGYGYTF. The CDR3 coding sequence is TGCGCCAGCAGCTTGGGGGACAGCCGACCGGGCTATGGCTACACCTTC. The complete variable domain, with remaining parts taken from reference TRBV5-1 and TRBJ1-2, reads KAGVTQTPRYLIKTRGQQVTLSCSPISGHRSVSWYQQTPGQGLQFLFEYFSETQRNKGNFPGRFSGRQFSNSRSEMNVSTLELGDSALYLCASSLGDSRPGYGYTFGSGTRLTVV.

The chain uses TRBV27 and TRBJ1-2; D perhaps matches TRBD1 (5 bases). The CDR3 is made up of 13 amino acids. V was cut by 4 bases and J by 1 base, with 7 bases left in between. The V gene's germline CDR1 is MNHEY and CDR2 SMNVEV (reference sequence). CDR3 DNA: TGTGCCAGCAGTTCCGGGGGTAACTATGGCTACACCTTC. Translated: CASSSGGNYGYTF.

The V gene is TRBV5-8, the J gene TRBJ1-2; the match to TRBD1 covers 7 bases. The junction had 5 bases not matched to a gene; V was cut back by 4 bases and J by 5 bases. CDR1 SGHTS and CDR2 YDEGEE come from the germline V gene. The CDR3 runs to 13 residues. DNA of the CDR3: TGTGCCAGCAGCCCGGGACAGACTTATGGCTACACCTTC. Translating it yields CASSPGQTYGYTF.

This chain connects TRBV5-6 to TRBJ1-2, with TRBD1 matching over 7 bases. With V trimmed by 5 bases and J by 8 bases, 6 bases remained unmatched. The CDR3 is 12 residues long. CDR1 and CDR2 (germline): SGHDT, YYEEEE. CDR3 nucleotides: TGTGCCAGCAGGACAGGGTTCGTCGGCTACACCTTC. It codes for CASRTGFVGYTF.

The chain links TRBV10-3 to TRBJ1-3; D is possibly TRBD1 (5 bases). This CDR3 is 14 amino acids long. Germline V gives CDR1 ENHRY, CDR2 SYGVKD. V lost 0 bases and J lost 2, with 5 bases in between. The chain's CDR3 is CAISESTAGNTIYF. In DNA, the CDR3 is TGTGCCATCAGTGAGTCGACAGCTGGAAACACCATATATTTT.

The V call is TRBV28, the J call TRBJ1-4; the match to TRBD1 covers 7 bases. V shed 10 bases and J 8 bases; nucleotides not matched to a gene: 10. This CDR3 contains 13 residues. CDR1 MDHEN and CDR2 SYDVKM come from the germline V gene. CDR3: CANVDRVAEKLFF. For the CDR3, the DNA is TGTGCCAATGTCGACAGGGTTGCGGAAAAACTGTTTTTT.

The CDR3 region is CASSGAGGPQGSFPSSYNEQFF. In nucleotides, the CDR3 is TGTGCCAGCAGTGGAGCGGGGGGTCCCCAAGGTAGTTTTCCCAGCTCCTACAATGAGCAGTTCTTC. The chain uses TRBV2 and TRBJ2-1; TRBD2 aligns across 9 bases. V was clipped by 4 bases and J by 0 bases; unmatched bases: 22. The CDR3 runs 22 residues. Germline V CDR1 and CDR2: SNHLY, FYNNEI.

The chain employs TRBV9 and TRBJ1-1; D unresolved. The V gene lost 2 bases and the J gene lost 3 bases, with 5 bases spanning the gap. The germline CDR1 and CDR2 sequences are SGDLS and YYNGEE. This CDR3 is 12 amino acids long. CDR3 protein: CASSVRDTEAFF. In DNA, the CDR3 is TGTGCCAGCAGCGTCCGGGACACTGAAGCTTTCTTT.

This clone has a single count. J is TRBJ1-2 and V is TRBV27; 7 bases are a match to TRBD1. The V and J ends lost 2 bases and 6 bases, in that order; junction bases with no gene match: 3. Germline assignment: CDR1 MNHEY and CDR2 SMNVEV (reference sequence). CDR3 size: 13 residues. In DNA, the CDR3 is TGTGCCAGCAGTTTACGACAGGGACATGGCTACACCTTC. Translating it yields CASSLRQGHGYTF.

The chain uses TRBV28 and TRBJ2-7; perhaps TRBD1 as D (6 bases). This CDR3 region has 14 residues. Per germline, CDR1 MDHEN and CDR2 SYDVKM. V was shortened by 5 bases and J by 9 bases, with 20 bases between the two germline ends. The CDR3 here is CASSLGHPGRWQYF. The DNA for the CDR3 is TGTGCCAGCAGTCTGGGACACCCGGGTCGGTGGCAGTACTTC.

This chain uses TRBV3-1 (or the pseudogene TRBV3-2) with TRBJ2-1, with no clear D. The CDR3 consists of 14 residues. V lost 5 bases, J lost 5 bases, and 13 bases lay in between. Looked up from germline, CDR1 is LGHDT and CDR2 is YNNKEL (reference sequence). CDR3 sequence (DNA): TGTGCCAGCAGCGCCGTGGGGATCAACAATGAGCAGTTCTTC. Its translation is CASSAVGINNEQFF.

V is TRBV11-3 and J is TRBJ2-3; no reliable D call. Trimming took 11 bases from V and 6 from J, leaving 15 bases between them. Germline V lookup: CDR1 SGHNT, CDR2 YENEEA. The CDR3 contains 12 residues. DNA of the CDR3: TGTGCCTCGCGTGGCCCGGGTGATACGCAGTATTTT. This sequence encodes CASRGPGDTQYF.

The chain combines TRBV6-5 with TRBJ1-1; D is unresolved. The germline V gene has CDR1 MNHEY and CDR2 SVGAGI. The CDR3 length is 14 residues. V lost 6 bases and J lost 10, with 21 bases in between. The CDR3 DNA reads TGTGCCAGCAGAAAGCTTCCGGACGCGAGTCGAGCTTTCTTT. Its translation: CASRKLPDASRAFF.

The V gene is TRBV5-1, the J gene TRBJ1-5; 7 positions agree with TRBD1. CDR1 SGHRS and CDR2 YFSETQ come from the germline V gene. This CDR3 has 13 amino acids. The V gene end was trimmed by 4 bases and the J gene end by 5 bases; junction bases not matched to a gene: 3. CDR3 sequence reads: CASSTGTDQPQHF. CDR3 nucleotides: TGCGCCAGCAGCACCGGGACAGATCAGCCCCAGCATTTT. Together with reference TRBV5-1 and TRBJ1-5, the CDR3 gives the full variable domain: KAGVTQTPRYLIKTRGQQVTLSCSPISGHRSVSWYQQTPGQGLQFLFEYFSETQRNKGNFPGRFSGRQFSNSRSEMNVSTLELGDSALYLCASSTGTDQPQHFGDGTRLSIL.